These T cell receptor beta chains were read from a single sample in a study of cytomegalovirus exposure and HLA in healthy donors. The protocol was immunoSEQ multiplex PCR, while the TCRdb copy is restricted to in-frame clones and leaves out a portion. The table shows about 180,000 clones, with 70% to 75% occurring only once. The sequenced material came from PBMCs. The source is a male donor in good health and CMV-seronegative. Both conserved end residues are part of each CDR3. The order of the fields is CDR3 protein, CDR3 DNA, D gene, J gene, clone size, V gene. D genes are given only for firm matches. Only part of the rows carry a size: once, few, many, or a class if the clone is expanded.

CASSQGARTGDAFF TGCGCCAGCAGCCAAGGCGCTCGGACAGGGGATGCTTTCTTT TRBD1 TRBJ1-1 . TRBV4-3
CASSIWGGSDNEQFF TGTGCCAGTAGTATATGGGGGGGCTCCGACAATGAGCAGTTCTTC . TRBJ2-1 . TRBV19
CASSLSQGQPQHF TGTGCCAGCAGTTTATCACAGGGCCAGCCCCAGCATTTT . TRBJ1-5 . TRBV6-5
CASSLARHPGYTF TGTGCCAGCAGCCTGGCGCGGCACCCTGGCTACACCTTC . TRBJ1-2 . TRBV11-2
CASSFAGFDTQYF TGTGCCAGCAGCTTCGCGGGGTTTGATACGCAGTATTTT . TRBJ2-3 few TRBV7-3
CASSGGGVNQPQHF TGTGCCAGCAGTGGGGGGGGTGTGAATCAGCCCCAGCATTTT . TRBJ1-5 . TRBV6-5
CASSIGGAQFF TGTGCCAGTAGTATCGGTGGGGCGCAGTTCTTC . TRBJ2-1 . TRBV19
CASSLWEGRNTEAFF TGTGCCAGCAGTTTATGGGAGGGCCGGAACACTGAAGCTTTCTTT . TRBJ1-1 . TRBV28
CASSQDIGGPDIQYF TGCGCCAGCAGCCAAGATATCGGGGGGCCGGACATTCAGTACTTC . TRBJ2-4 . TRBV4-1
CASSSDRASNQPQHF TGTGCCAGCAGCTCCGACAGGGCAAGCAATCAGCCCCAGCATTTT TRBD1 TRBJ1-5 . TRBV7-8
CASSYSAQGAISPQHF TGTGCCAGCAGTTACTCGGCGCAGGGGGCTATCTCGCCCCAGCATTTT TRBD1 TRBJ1-5 once TRBV6-6
CASSLALDLPSYEQYF TGCGCCAGCAGCTTGGCCCTAGACCTACCCTCCTACGAGCAGTACTTC . TRBJ2-7 few TRBV5-1
CASSLRGLPSGNTIYF TGCGCCAGCAGTCTACGGGGACTGCCCTCTGGAAACACCATATATTTT . TRBJ1-3 . TRBV10-2
CASSYSTGYEQYF TGTGCCAGCAGTTACTCGACAGGGTACGAGCAGTACTTC TRBD1 TRBJ2-7 once TRBV6-5
CASKRGTGGSNEQFF TGTGCCAGCAAGCGAGGGACGGGCGGGAGTAATGAGCAGTTCTTC TRBD2 TRBJ2-1 . TRBV6-5
CASSRTEYYEQYF TGTGCCAGCAGTCGGACAGAGTACTACGAGCAGTACTTC . TRBJ2-7 . TRBV6-5
CASSPVSTYNYGYTF TGTGCCAGCTCACCAGTCTCAACTTATAACTATGGCTACACCTTC . TRBJ1-2 . TRBV18
CANSLSGDYGYTF TGTGCCAACAGTTTATCCGGGGACTATGGCTACACCTTC . TRBJ1-2 . TRBV28
CASSQSDSTEAFF TGTGCCAGCTCGCAGTCGGACAGCACTGAAGCTTTCTTT . TRBJ1-1 . TRBV18
CAWSLGQGYYEQYF TGTGCCTGGAGTTTAGGACAGGGTTACTACGAGCAGTACTTC TRBD1 TRBJ2-7 once TRBV30
CASGLGGTLGNTIYF TGTGCTAGTGGTTTGGGGGGGACACTTGGAAACACCATATATTTT . TRBJ1-3 . TRBV12-5
CASSVLAGEANYGYTF TGCGCCAGCAGCGTGCTGGCGGGAGAGGCTAACTATGGCTACACCTTC . TRBJ1-2 few TRBV5-1
CASRGDRWNTEAFF TGTGCCAGCAGGGGGGACAGATGGAACACTGAAGCTTTCTTT TRBD1 TRBJ1-1 . TRBV6-5
CASSRGQGEAKNIQYF TGTGCCAGCAGCCGCGGACAGGGAGAGGCCAAAAACATTCAGTACTTC TRBD1 TRBJ2-4 . TRBV5-8
CAISVGMRALNEQFF TGTGCCATCAGTGTCGGTATGAGGGCACTCAATGAGCAGTTCTTC . TRBJ2-1 . TRBV10-3
CASSFYKGAFGNTIYF TGTGCCAGCAGCTTTTATAAGGGGGCATTTGGAAACACCATATATTTT TRBD1 TRBJ1-3 . TRBV7-2
CASSLYTGGNQPQHF TGTGCCAGCAGCTTATATACCGGGGGCAATCAGCCCCAGCATTTT . TRBJ1-5 . TRBV7-4
CAATGSSGNTIYF TGTGCCGCGACAGGGAGCTCTGGAAACACCATATATTTT TRBD1 TRBJ1-3 . TRBV30
CASSLDSNQPQHF TGTGCCAGCAGTTTAGACTCCAATCAGCCCCAGCATTTT . TRBJ1-5 . TRBV28
CASSHRRQLQETQYF TGTGCCAGCAGCCACCGACGACAGTTACAAGAGACCCAGTACTTC . TRBJ2-5 . TRBV28
CASKSGQGVNEQFF TGTGCAAGCAAATCAGGACAGGGTGTTAATGAGCAGTTCTTC TRBD1 TRBJ2-1 . TRBV6-5
CASSTTSGGAYEQYF TGCGCCAGCAGCACTACTAGCGGGGGAGCCTACGAGCAGTACTTC TRBD2 TRBJ2-7 . TRBV5-1
CASSPSSGYEQYF TGTGCCAGCAGCCCCTCGTCGGGGTACGAGCAGTACTTC . TRBJ2-7 . TRBV6-5
CASSQRNLGTNTEAFF TGTGCCAGCAGCCAACGAAATTTGGGGACTAACACTGAAGCTTTCTTT . TRBJ1-1 . TRBV4-2
CASSLEASGVLVDTQYF TGCGCCAGCAGCTTGGAGGCTAGCGGAGTGCTGGTGGATACGCAGTATTTT TRBD2 TRBJ2-3 . TRBV5-1
CASSTGGIRPNEQFF TGTGCCAGCAGTACCGGGGGGATTCGACCCAATGAGCAGTTCTTC TRBD2 TRBJ2-1 . TRBV6-5
CASSQSTAPQHF TGTGCCAGCAGCCAAAGCACCGCGCCCCAGCATTTT . TRBJ1-5 . TRBV16
CASTLYNEQFF TGTGCCAGCACCCTATACAATGAGCAGTTCTTC . TRBJ2-1 . TRBV6-6
CASSEAPAGALSYEQYF TGTGCCAGCAGTGAAGCGCCGGCGGGGGCTTTATCCTACGAGCAGTACTTC . TRBJ2-7 . TRBV2
CAWTLGQGVGQPQHF TGTGCCTGGACCCTCGGACAGGGGGTAGGTCAGCCCCAGCATTTT TRBD1 TRBJ1-5 . TRBV30
CASSASRGASTDTQYF TGTGCCAGTAGCGCTTCGCGTGGGGCTAGCACAGATACGCAGTATTTT . TRBJ2-3 . TRBV19
CASLLAGARTDTQYF TGTGCCAGCCTGCTGGCGGGGGCCCGCACAGATACGCAGTATTTT . TRBJ2-3 . TRBV6-6
CASAGGDNQPQHF TGTGCCTCCGCAGGGGGAGACAATCAGCCCCAGCATTTT TRBD1 TRBJ1-5 . TRBV30